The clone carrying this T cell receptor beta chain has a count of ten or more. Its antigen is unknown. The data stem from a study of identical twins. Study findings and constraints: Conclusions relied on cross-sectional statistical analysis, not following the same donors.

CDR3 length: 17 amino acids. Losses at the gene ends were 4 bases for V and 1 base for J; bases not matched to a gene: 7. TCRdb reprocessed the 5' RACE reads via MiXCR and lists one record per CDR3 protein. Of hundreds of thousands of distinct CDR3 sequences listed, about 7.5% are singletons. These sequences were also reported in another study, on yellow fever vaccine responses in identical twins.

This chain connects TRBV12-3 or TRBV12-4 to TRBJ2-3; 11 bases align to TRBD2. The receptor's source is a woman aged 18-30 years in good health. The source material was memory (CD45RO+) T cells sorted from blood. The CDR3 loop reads CASSSLRLAGRTDTQYF. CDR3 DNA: TGTGCCAGCAGTTCTTTGAGACTAGCGGGACGCACAGATACGCAGTATTTT.